These 25 T cell receptor beta chains were all obtained from the same sample, sequenced in a study of blood T cells in healthy people across ages. Sample-barcoded 5' priming and a J-beta primer mix drove a second PCR of roughly 7 to 11 cycles. Each CDR3 protein is one row after TCRdb ran MiXCR on the 5' RACE reads. In the table there are some 670,000 distinct CDR3 sequences, more than 45% of which are singletons. Sequencing used blood. These receptors came from an elderly woman in good health.

This clonotype was found once. This CDR3 is CASRGAGGLNTGELFF. In DNA, the CDR3 is TGTGCCAGCAGGGGGGCAGGGGGGTTGAACACCGGGGAGCTGTTTTTT. The chain is built from TRBV2 and TRBJ2-2, with D perhaps matching TRBD1 (7 bases). Germline V gene sequence: CDR1 SNHLY, CDR2 FYNNEI. V shed 6 bases and J shed 1 base, with 15 bases lying between them. This CDR3 spans 16 amino acids.

This chain connects TRBV29-1 to TRBJ2-1; 10 bases are a match to TRBD1. Germline V lookup: CDR1 SQVTM, CDR2 ANQGSEA. V was pared by 1 base and J by 10 bases, with 4 bases of the junction left unmatched. This CDR3 region has 13 residues. Here the CDR3 DNA reads TGCAGCGTTGAAGGGGACAGGGGAAAGGAGCAGTTCTTC. Its translation: CSVEGDRGKEQFF.

The rearrangement links TRBV7-2 to TRBJ2-3; no clear D gene. Trimming shortened V by 4 bases and J by 9 bases, and 14 bases separated the two germline ends. Per the germline V gene, CDR1 is SGHTA and CDR2 is FQGNSA. This CDR3 contains 13 residues. Here the CDR3 DNA reads TGTGCCAGCAGCTGGCGACTGAGCTTAACGCAGTATTTT. Amino acids: CASSWRLSLTQYF.

Turning to this clonotype: A much larger clone lies a single base off, so this may be a read error. V and J are TRBV12-3 or TRBV12-4 and TRBJ2-3, with 8 bases fitting TRBD2. The length of the CDR3 is 19 residues. Germline trimming cut 2 bases from V and 0 bases from J; bases unmatched to any gene: 13. The CDR3 here is CASSLRGLVGGTSTDTQYF. The CDR3 DNA reads as TGTGCCAGCAGTTTACGGGGACTAGTGGGAGGTACTAGCACAGATACGCAGTATTTT.

The chain recombines TRBV2 with TRBJ2-7; D might be TRBD1 (5 bases). The ends were cut back, 7 bases at V and 1 base at J, with 11 bases in the middle. Germline V gene lookup returns CDR1 SNHLY and CDR2 FYNNEI. The CDR3 is 13 amino acids. The CDR3 DNA follows: TGTGCCAGCAAGGACACCTCTTCCTACGAGCAGTACTTC. Translated, it gives CASKDTSSYEQYF.

This clonotype was detected ten times or more. The J gene is TRBJ2-2, the V gene TRBV18; D may be TRBD1 (6 bases). V lost 0 bases and J 4 bases, leaving 12 bases between the germline ends. Looked up from germline, CDR1 is KGHSH and CDR2 is LQKENI. The CDR3 spans 16 residues. CDR3 DNA: TGTGCCAGCTCACCACCGGCCAGGGGCACCACCGGGGAGCTGTTTTTT. Amino acids: CASSPPARGTTGELFF.

Concerning this clonotype itself: A much larger clone is a single base away; this may be a read error. The gene calls are TRBV2 and TRBJ2-1; possibly TRBD1 for D (6 bases). The germline V gene encodes CDR1 SNHLY and CDR2 FYNNEI. The CDR3 runs 14 residues. DNA of the CDR3: TGTGCCAGCAGTGTGGACAGTTCCTACAAGGAGCAGTTCTTC. Translating gives CASSVDSSYKEQFF.

This chain joins TRBV12-3 or TRBV12-4 and TRBJ2-1; D is perhaps TRBD1 (6 bases). V gave up 4 bases and J gave up 4 bases, with 11 bases separating them. The CDR3 has 14 residues. The CDR3 DNA reads TGTGCCAGCAGTTGGGACACCCGTTACAATGAGCAGTTCTTC. This gives the protein CASSWDTRYNEQFF.

This sequence joins TRBV28 and TRBJ2-1; a weak D match, TRBD1 (6 bases). This CDR3 spans 12 amino acids. Germline CDR1 MDHEN, CDR2 SYDVKM. The V end lost 6 bases, the J end lost 9 bases, and 12 bases lay between the germline ends. This CDR3 reads CASRRGGGEQFF. The CDR3 region has the DNA TGTGCCAGCAGACGAGGGGGTGGTGAGCAGTTCTTC.

A word on this clonotype: A read error may be the cause here, since a much bigger clone is one base away. The chain combines TRBV28 with TRBJ2-7; 7 bases are a match to TRBD2. Trimming cost V 5 bases and J 4 bases; bases outside gene matches: 8. CDR3 length equals 14 residues. CDR1 is MDHEN and CDR2 is SYDVKM in the germline V gene. The chain's CDR3 is CASSTSSGPYEQYF. As DNA, the CDR3 is TGTGCCAGCAGTACATCTAGCGGTCCTTACGAGCAGTACTTC.

This clonotype was seen many times. The V gene is TRBV6-6, the J gene TRBJ2-7; D uncertain. V dropped 6 bases and J dropped 2 bases, with 11 bases sitting between them. The CDR3 runs to 13 residues. The germline gives CDR1 MNHNY, CDR2 SVGAGI (reference sequence). The DNA of the CDR3 is TGTGCCAGCAGAAGAGACGACACCTACGAGCAGTACTTC. This encodes CASRRDDTYEQYF.

CDR3 protein: CASSSGTGGYPQPQHF. The CDR3 nucleotides read TGTGCCAGCAGCTCGGGGACAGGGGGCTATCCTCAGCCCCAGCATTTT. The V and J genes are TRBV7-6 and TRBJ1-5; 12 nucleotides line up with TRBD1. The V segment lost 4 bases and the J segment 6 bases; nucleotides outside the gene matches: 7. The CDR3 covers 16 residues. Germline loops: CDR1 SGHVS, CDR2 FNYEAQ.

The J gene is TRBJ2-1, the V gene TRBV12-3 or TRBV12-4; D might be TRBD1 (7 bases). This CDR3 spans 17 amino acids. Trimming stripped 7 bases from V and 4 bases from J, with 23 bases between. Written as DNA, the CDR3 is TGTGCCAGCACCCCCCAGACAGGGCGGGGACCATACAATGAGCAGTTCTTC. Amino acids: CASTPQTGRGPYNEQFF.

This clonotype was recorded at least ten times. Germline and junction disagree at one end, which may indicate a read error. The chain has TRBV12-3 or TRBV12-4 and TRBJ1-2; D remains ambiguous. The CDR3 has 18 residues. This CDR3 reads CASSPSPVGVAVRRGYTF. The CDR3 DNA reads as TGCGCCAGCAGCCCCTCCCCTGTCGGTGTGGCAGTTCGGCGGGGCTACACCTTC.

The chain links TRBV5-1 to TRBJ2-5, with unresolved D. The J call could be wrong; TRBJ2-7 is a better fit for the DNA end. Germline CDR1 is SGHRS and CDR2 is YFSETQ. This CDR3 has 15 amino acids. CDR3 sequence (DNA): TGCGCCAGCAGCTTGGGGTTTGCCTCTGCCTACGAGCAGTACTTC. As protein: CASSLGFASAYEQYF.

Concerning this clonotype: A much larger clone lies one base from this, so it may be a read error. The chain has TRBV12-3 or TRBV12-4 and TRBJ2-4; the D gene is possibly TRBD1 (6 bases). The CDR3 sequence is 13 residues long. Trimming cost V 5 bases and J 13 bases, with 18 bases left between them. CDR3 residues: CASSVGTTYGQYF. The CDR3 nucleotides are TGTGCCAGCAGTGTCGGGACAACCTACGGGCAGTACTTC.

V gene TRBV3-1 combines with J gene TRBJ1-4; tentative D call: TRBD1 (5 bases). Trimming removed 4 bases from V and 4 bases from J, with 10 bases in between. The germline V gene has CDR1 LGHDT and CDR2 YNNKEL (reference sequence). The length of the CDR3 is 14 residues. The CDR3 region is CASSRQGVNEKLFF. CDR3 sequence (DNA): TGTGCCAGCAGCCGTCAGGGAGTTAATGAAAAACTGTTTTTT.

The V gene is TRBV5-1, the J gene TRBJ2-1; the D is unclear. Matching the DNA end better, TRBJ2-7 makes the J call doubtful. The CDR3 is 13 amino acids. The germline gives CDR1 SGHRS, CDR2 YFSETQ. For the CDR3, the DNA is TGCGCCAGCAGCTGGGGAAGCGTCAATGAGCAGTACTTC. It specifies CASSWGSVNEQYF.

A few counts support this clonotype. The V and J genes are TRBV18 and TRBJ2-1; no clear D gene. V was cut by 0 bases and J by 9 bases, with 9 bases left in between. The CDR3 contains 13 residues. Germline V gives CDR1 KGHSH, CDR2 LQKENI. The CDR3 nucleotides are TGTGCCAGCTCACCACCGATTATGGGTGAGCAGTTCTTC. This encodes CASSPPIMGEQFF.

This clonotype appeared many times. The chain joins TRBV20-1 to TRBJ2-1, with TRBD2 matching 10 bases. V lost 3 bases and J lost 11; bases outside the gene matches: 7. CDR1 DFQATT and CDR2 SNEGSKA come from the germline V gene (reference sequence). The CDR3 sequence is 13 residues long. In nucleotides, the CDR3 is TGCAGTGCTAGTAGGCCTAGCGGGAGTAAGCAGTTCTTC. This codes for CSASRPSGSKQFF.

This clonotype was observed at least ten times. DNA of the CDR3: TGTGCCACCCGGGGGGAAGTCCTAGCCAAAAACATTCAGTACTTC. Translated: CATRGEVLAKNIQYF. V gene TRBV10-3 combines with J gene TRBJ2-4, with 7 nucleotides matching TRBD2. Germline V gene data show CDR1 as ENHRY and CDR2 as SYGVKD. This CDR3 has 15 amino acids. V lost 10 bases to trimming and J lost 0 bases; unmatched junction nucleotides: 9.

The J gene is TRBJ2-7, the V gene TRBV15, with TRBD2 matching 7 bases. The CDR3 totals 17 residues. V shed 1 base and J 0 bases; nucleotides not matched to a gene: 9. CDR1 and CDR2 (germline): LNHNV, YYDKDF (reference sequence). The CDR3 nucleotides read TGTGCCACCAGCAGAGGCACATTAGCGGGCAGCTCCTACGAGCAGTACTTC. Translation: CATSRGTLAGSSYEQYF.

V usage is TRBV6-5 and J usage is TRBJ2-7, with D possibly matching TRBD1 (6 bases). The ends were cut back, 10 bases at V and 4 bases at J, with 11 bases in the middle. CDR3 length equals 11 residues. Germline V gene sequence: CDR1 MNHEY, CDR2 SVGAGI. The CDR3 reads CATMDRYEQYF. CDR3 nucleotides: TGTGCCACCATGGACAGATACGAGCAGTACTTC.

This clonotype was counted between two and nine times. This may come from a read error, since a much larger clone is one base off. The CDR3 reads CASSVGDGSTYEQYF. CDR3 coding DNA: TGTGCCAGCAGCGTAGGTGACGGCAGCACGTACGAGCAGTACTTC. J is TRBJ2-7 and V is TRBV9; D unclear. This CDR3 spans 15 amino acids. Germline CDR1 SGDLS, CDR2 YYNGEE. With 0 bases removed from V and 4 bases from J, the gap between germline ends came to 14 bases.

This clonotype was detected many times. This chain links TRBV5-1 with TRBJ2-7; a weak D match, TRBD1 (6 bases). V was pared by 4 bases and J by 4 bases, with 21 bases between. Germline V gene sequence: CDR1 SGHRS, CDR2 YFSETQ. CDR3 length: 16 amino acids. CDR3 loop: CASSPPTGTNTYEQYF. Here the CDR3 DNA reads TGCGCCAGCAGCCCACCAACCGGGACAAACACTTACGAGCAGTACTTC.